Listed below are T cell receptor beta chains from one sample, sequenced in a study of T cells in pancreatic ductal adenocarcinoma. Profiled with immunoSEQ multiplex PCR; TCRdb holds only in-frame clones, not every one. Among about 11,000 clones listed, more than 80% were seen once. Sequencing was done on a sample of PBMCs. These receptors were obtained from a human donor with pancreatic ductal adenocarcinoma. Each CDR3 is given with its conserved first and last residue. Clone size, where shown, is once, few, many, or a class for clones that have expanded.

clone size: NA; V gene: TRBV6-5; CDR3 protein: CASSPGQGRNTIYF
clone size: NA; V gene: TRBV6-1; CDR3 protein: CASSNQDTGNTIYF
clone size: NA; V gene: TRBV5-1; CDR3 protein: CASSPTGGGNTIYF
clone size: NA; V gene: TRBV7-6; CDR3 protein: CASSLDGQGATDTQYF
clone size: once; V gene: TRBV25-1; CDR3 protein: CASSDLGTGMHGYTF
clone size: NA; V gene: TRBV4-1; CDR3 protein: CASNPRDRGAPLHF
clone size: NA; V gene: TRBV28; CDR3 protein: CATKREWQETQYF
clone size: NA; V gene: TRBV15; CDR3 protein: CATSTQGARYEQYF
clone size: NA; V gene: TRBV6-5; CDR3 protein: CASRAGTSVYEQYF
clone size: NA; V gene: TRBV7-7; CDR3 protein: CASTPGGIQETQYF
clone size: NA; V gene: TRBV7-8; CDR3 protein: CASSSRDRDKKLFF
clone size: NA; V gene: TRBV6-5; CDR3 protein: CASSYAPNYGYTF
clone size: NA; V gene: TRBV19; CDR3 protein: CASSIGGLISYNEQFF
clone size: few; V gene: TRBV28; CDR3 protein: CASRGTALDEQYF
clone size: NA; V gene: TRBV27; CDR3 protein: CASSLNGGSSRDTQYF
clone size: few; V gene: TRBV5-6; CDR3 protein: CASSSYNEQFF
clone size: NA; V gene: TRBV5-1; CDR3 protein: CASSWGASGQETQYF
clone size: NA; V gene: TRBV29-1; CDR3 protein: CSVDGGEKLFF
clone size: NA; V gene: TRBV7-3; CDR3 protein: CASSGFGAAGETQYF
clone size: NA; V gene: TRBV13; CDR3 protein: CASSRGPEQSQETQYF
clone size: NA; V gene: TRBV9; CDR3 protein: CASSVDGGRTQYF
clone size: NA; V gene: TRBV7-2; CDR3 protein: CASSLTPSGRETQYF
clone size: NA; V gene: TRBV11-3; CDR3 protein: CASSPSRGLDNEQFF
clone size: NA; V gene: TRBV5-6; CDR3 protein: CASSWRTGLYGYTF
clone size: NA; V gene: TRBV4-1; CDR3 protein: CASSLRDSKNTEAFF